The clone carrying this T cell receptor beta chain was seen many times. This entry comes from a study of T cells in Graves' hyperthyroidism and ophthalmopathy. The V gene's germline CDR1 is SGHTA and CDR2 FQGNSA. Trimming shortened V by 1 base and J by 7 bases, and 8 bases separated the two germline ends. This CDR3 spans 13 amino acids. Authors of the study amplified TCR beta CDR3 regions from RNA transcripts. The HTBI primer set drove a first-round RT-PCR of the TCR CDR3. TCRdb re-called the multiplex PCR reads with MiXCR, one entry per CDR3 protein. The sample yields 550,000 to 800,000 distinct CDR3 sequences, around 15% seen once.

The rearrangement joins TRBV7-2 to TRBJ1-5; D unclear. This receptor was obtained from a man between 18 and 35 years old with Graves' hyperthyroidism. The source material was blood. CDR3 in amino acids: CASSLDLGQPQHF. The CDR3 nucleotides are TGTGCCAGCAGCTTAGATTTGGGACAGCCCCAGCATTTT.